This T cell receptor (beta chain) is from a study of cytomegalovirus exposure and HLA in healthy donors. V was trimmed by 1 base and J by 4 bases, leaving 10 bases between them. This CDR3 has 14 amino acids. CDR1 and CDR2 (germline): SGHRS, YFSETQ. Details on this clone: Antigen unknown.

With 60 Vbeta and 13 Jbeta primers, the PCR was carried out. Sequenced by immunoSEQ multiplex PCR; TCRdb stores in-frame clones only, minus some. Its table records 75,000 to 95,000 clones. Study results and caveats: An ancestry cluster, one associated with Asian ancestry, reportedly showed fewer N-insertions than the approximately 660-donor mean in a later analysis.

Sequencing used PBMCs. This clonotype originated in a woman aged 60-75 years in good health and CMV-seronegative. This chain uses TRBV5-1 with TRBJ2-3; maybe TRBD2 (5 bases). CDR3: CASSLLEAADTQYF. The CDR3 DNA sequence: TGCGCCAGCAGCTTGTTGGAGGCGGCAGATACGCAGTATTTT.